These T cell receptor beta chains were read from a single sample in a study of CD8+ T cells in alopecia areata. Sequenced by immunoSEQ multiplex PCR; TCRdb stores in-frame clones only, minus some. The profile shows over 150,000 clones, roughly 50% of them singletons. The material sequenced was CD8+ T cells sorted from blood, taken at week 24, from a patient treated with tofacitinib. These receptors were obtained from a human donor with alopecia areata. The CDR3 runs from the conserved cysteine through the conserved F or W. Fields, in order: J gene, clone size, V gene, CDR3 protein. Clone size, where shown, is once, few, many, or a class for clones that have expanded.

TRBJ1-2,-,TRBV7-2,CASSQDRGTNYGYTF
TRBJ2-1,-,TRBV29-1,CSVLGRAIGYNEQFF
TRBJ2-2,-,TRBV7-6,CASSPGGGNTGELFF
TRBJ2-5,-,TRBV11-2,CASSLDLGLEKETQYF
TRBJ2-1,-,TRBV4-3,CASSQERGNEQFF
TRBJ2-3,few,TRBV4-3,CASSQDPGGTDTQYF
TRBJ2-7,-,TRBV7-6,CASSLAVNYEQYF
TRBJ2-1,-,TRBV4-3,CASSQDRRQGSGNEQFF
TRBJ2-4,-,TRBV4-3,CASSPDRVQTIQYF
TRBJ2-7,few,TRBV4-3,CASSQGLAGGEQYF